The T cell receptor (beta chain) described here comes from a study of molecular identifiers for immune sequencing clone quantification. This clonotype has at least ten counts. TCRdb reprocessed the PCR reads with MiXCR, giving one entry per CDR3 protein. The data show nearly 650,000 distinct CDR3 sequences, about 25% seen once. The receptor was derived from a human donor in good health. Some libraries in this study had Jurkat cell RNA spiked in. Material: naive CD8+ T cells from blood, with Jurkat cell RNA spiked in. Subset indicated: FACS-sorted CD8+CD4-CCR7+CD45RA+ naive T cells.

The CDR3 DNA follows: TGTGCCAGCATAGGAACACAGCTTTTCACAGATACGCAGTATTTT. This gives the protein CASIGTQLFTDTQYF. This chain links TRBV6-2 or TRBV6-3 with TRBJ2-3; D not certain. CDR1 is MNHEY and CDR2 is SVGEGT in the germline V gene. The length of the CDR3 is 15 residues. V lost 7 bases and J 2 bases, leaving 16 bases between the germline ends.